Detailed here is one TCR beta chain. Its antigen is undetermined. V was pared by 5 bases and J by 5 bases, with 9 bases of the junction left unmatched. The CDR3 runs to 15 residues. Looked up from germline, CDR1 is SGHTA and CDR2 is FQGTGA. This entry belongs to a study of cytomegalovirus exposure and HLA in healthy donors. Overall study results and limits: Owing to their indistinguishability, certain V segments, notably TRBV6-2 and TRBV6-3, were excluded. Fewer N-insertions than the roughly 670-donor mean were reportedly shown by an Asian-associated ancestry cluster in a later analysis.

The PCR ran on 60 Vbeta and 13 Jbeta primers. TCRdb's copy holds only in-frame clones and misses some; the assay was immunoSEQ multiplex PCR. The sample shows some 200,000 clones, approximately 84% of them seen only once. This clonotype was obtained from a woman between 40 and 50 years old in good health and CMV-seronegative. This chain connects TRBV7-3 to TRBJ1-2; 9 bases agree with TRBD1. The sample was PBMCs. In DNA form, the CDR3 reads TGTGCCAGCAGCGCCGGGACAGGGCCGAATTATGGCTACACCTTC. Encoded protein: CASSAGTGPNYGYTF. Full variable domain (outside the CDR3, taken from reference TRBV7-3 and TRBJ1-2): GAGVSQTPSNKVTEKGKYVELRCDPISGHTALYWYRQSLGQGPEFLIYFQGTGAADDSGLPNDRFFAVRPEGSVSTLKIQRTERGDSAVYLCASSAGTGPNYGYTFGSGTRLTVV.